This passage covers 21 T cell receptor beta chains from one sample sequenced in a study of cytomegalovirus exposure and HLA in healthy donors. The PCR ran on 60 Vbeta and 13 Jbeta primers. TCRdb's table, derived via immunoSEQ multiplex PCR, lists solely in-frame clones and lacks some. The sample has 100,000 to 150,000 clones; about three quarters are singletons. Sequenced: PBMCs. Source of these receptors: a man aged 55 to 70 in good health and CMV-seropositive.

This chain's CDR3 is CASVRPGTGLGGYTF. CDR3 sequence (DNA): TGTGCCAGCGTCCGTCCCGGGACAGGGTTAGGGGGCTACACCTTC. The genes are TRBV2 and TRBJ1-2; 9 bases agree with TRBD1. The CDR3 runs to 15 residues. Germline V CDR1 and CDR2: SNHLY, FYNNEI. Unmatched junction bases numbered 15, after V lost 8 bases and J lost 8 bases. The variable domain in full, completed from reference TRBV2 and TRBJ1-2, reads EPEVTQTPSHQVTQMGQEVILRCVPISNHLYFYWYRQILGQKVEFLVSFYNNEISEKSEIFDDQFSVERPDGSNFTLKIRSTKLEDSAMYFCASVRPGTGLGGYTFGSGTRLTVV.

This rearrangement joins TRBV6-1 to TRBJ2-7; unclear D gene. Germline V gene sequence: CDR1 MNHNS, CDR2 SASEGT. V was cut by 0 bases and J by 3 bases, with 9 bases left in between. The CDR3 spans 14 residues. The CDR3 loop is CASSEARHYYEQYF. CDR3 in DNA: TGTGCCAGCAGTGAAGCAAGGCACTACTACGAGCAGTACTTC.

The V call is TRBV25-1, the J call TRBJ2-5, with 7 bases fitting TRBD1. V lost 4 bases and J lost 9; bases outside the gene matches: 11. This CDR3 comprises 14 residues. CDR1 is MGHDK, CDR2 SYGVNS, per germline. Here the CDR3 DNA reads TGTGCCAGCAGTGCCCGGGACAGAGGGTGGGCCCAGTACTTC. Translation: CASSARDRGWAQYF.

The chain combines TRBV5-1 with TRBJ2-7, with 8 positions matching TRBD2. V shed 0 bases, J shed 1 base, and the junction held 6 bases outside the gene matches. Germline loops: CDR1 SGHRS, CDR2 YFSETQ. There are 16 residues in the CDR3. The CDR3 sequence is CASSLAWASGSYEQYF. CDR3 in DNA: TGCGCCAGCAGCTTGGCCTGGGCTAGCGGGTCCTACGAGCAGTACTTC.

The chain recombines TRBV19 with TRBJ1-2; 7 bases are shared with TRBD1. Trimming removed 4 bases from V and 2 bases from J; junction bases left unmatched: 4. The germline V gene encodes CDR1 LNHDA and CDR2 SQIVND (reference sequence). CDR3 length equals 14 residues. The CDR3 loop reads CASSTPTGNYGYTF. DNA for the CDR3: TGTGCCAGTAGTACGCCGACAGGGAACTATGGCTACACCTTC. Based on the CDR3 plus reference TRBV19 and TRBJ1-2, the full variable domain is DGGITQSPKYLFRKEGQNVTLSCEQNLNHDAMYWYRQDPGQGLRLIYYSQIVNDFQKGDIAEGYSVSREKKESFPLTVTSAQKNPTAFYLCASSTPTGNYGYTFGSGTRLTVV.

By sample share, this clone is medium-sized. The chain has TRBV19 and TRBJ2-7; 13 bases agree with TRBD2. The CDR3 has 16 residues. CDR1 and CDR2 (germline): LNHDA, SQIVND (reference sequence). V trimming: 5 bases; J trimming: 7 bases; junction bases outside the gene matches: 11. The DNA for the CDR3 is TGTGCCAGTAGTTCTCTCGAAGGACTAGCGGGAGATGAGCAGTACTTC. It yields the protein CASSSLEGLAGDEQYF.

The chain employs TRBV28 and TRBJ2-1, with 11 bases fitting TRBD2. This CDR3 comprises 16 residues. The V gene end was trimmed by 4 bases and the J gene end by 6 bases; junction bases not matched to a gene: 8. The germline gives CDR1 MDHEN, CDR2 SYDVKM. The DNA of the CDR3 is TGTGCCAGCAGTTCAAGTAGCGGGAGGGTTGTCAATGAGCAGTTCTTC. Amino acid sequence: CASSSSSGRVVNEQFF. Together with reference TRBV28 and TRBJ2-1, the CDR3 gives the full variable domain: DVKVTQSSRYLVKRTGEKVFLECVQDMDHENMFWYRQDPGLGLRLIYFSYDVKMKEKGDIPEGYSVSREKKERFSLILESASTNQTSMYLCASSSSSGRVVNEQFFGPGTRLTVL.

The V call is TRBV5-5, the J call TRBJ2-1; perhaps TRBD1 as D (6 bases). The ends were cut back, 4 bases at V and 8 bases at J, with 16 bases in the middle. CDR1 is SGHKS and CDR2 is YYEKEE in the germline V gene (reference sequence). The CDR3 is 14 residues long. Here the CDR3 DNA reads TGTGCCAGCAGCAACCCTACAGGGTCCGATGAGCAGTTCTTC. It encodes CASSNPTGSDEQFF.

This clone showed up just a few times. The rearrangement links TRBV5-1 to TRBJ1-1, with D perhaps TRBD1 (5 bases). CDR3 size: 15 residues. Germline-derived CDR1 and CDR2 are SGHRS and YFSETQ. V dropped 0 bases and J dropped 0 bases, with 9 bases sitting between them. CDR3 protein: CASSLARQMNTEAFF. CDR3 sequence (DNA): TGCGCCAGCAGCTTGGCCCGACAGATGAACACTGAAGCTTTCTTT.

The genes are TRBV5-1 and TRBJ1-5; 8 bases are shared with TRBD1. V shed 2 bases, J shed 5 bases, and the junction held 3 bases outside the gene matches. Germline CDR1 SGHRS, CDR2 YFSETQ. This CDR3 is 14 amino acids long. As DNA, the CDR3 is TGCGCCAGCAGCTTCTCAGGGGGCGATCAGCCCCAGCATTTT. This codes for CASSFSGGDQPQHF.

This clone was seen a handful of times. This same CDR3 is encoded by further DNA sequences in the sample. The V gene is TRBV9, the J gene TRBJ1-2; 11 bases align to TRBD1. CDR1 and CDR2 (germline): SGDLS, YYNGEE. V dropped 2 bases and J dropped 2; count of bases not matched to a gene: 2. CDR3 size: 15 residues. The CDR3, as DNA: TGTGCCAGCAGCGTGGGACAGGGGGGAAACTATGGCTACACCTTC. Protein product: CASSVGQGGNYGYTF.

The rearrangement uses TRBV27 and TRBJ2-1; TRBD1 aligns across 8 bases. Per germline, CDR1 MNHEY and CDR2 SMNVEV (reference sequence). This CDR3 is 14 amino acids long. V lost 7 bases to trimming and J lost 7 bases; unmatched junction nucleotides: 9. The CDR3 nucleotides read TGTGCCAGCATCCCGACAGGGGCAGGGAATGAGCAGTTCTTC. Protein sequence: CASIPTGAGNEQFF.

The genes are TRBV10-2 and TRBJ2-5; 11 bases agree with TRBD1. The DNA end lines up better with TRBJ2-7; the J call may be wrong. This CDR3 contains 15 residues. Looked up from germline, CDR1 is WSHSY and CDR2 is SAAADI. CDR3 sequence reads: CASRKGTGGAYEQYF. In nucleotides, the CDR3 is TGCGCCAGCCGTAAGGGGACAGGGGGAGCCTACGAGCAGTACTTC.

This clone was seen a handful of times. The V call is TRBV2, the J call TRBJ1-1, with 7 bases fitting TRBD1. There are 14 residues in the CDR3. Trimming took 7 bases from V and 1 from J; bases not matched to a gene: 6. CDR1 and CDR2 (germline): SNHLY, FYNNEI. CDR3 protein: CASTRGTANTEAFF. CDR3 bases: TGTGCCAGCACCCGGGGGACAGCGAACACTGAAGCTTTCTTT. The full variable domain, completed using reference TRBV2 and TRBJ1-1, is EPEVTQTPSHQVTQMGQEVILRCVPISNHLYFYWYRQILGQKVEFLVSFYNNEISEKSEIFDDQFSVERPDGSNFTLKIRSTKLEDSAMYFCASTRGTANTEAFFGQGTRLTVV.

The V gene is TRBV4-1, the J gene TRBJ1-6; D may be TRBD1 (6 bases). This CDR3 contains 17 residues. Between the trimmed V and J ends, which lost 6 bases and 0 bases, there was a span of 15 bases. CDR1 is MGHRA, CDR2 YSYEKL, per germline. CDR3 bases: TGCGCCAGCAGTCAGGGGACATCCAGCTCCTATAATTCACCCCTCCACTTT. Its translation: CASSQGTSSSYNSPLHF.

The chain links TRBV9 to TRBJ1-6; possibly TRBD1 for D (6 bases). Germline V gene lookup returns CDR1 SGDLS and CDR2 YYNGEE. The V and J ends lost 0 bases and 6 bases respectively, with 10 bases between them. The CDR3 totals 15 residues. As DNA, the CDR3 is TGTGCCAGCAGCGTAGAGGGCAGGGGTAATTCACCCCTCCACTTT. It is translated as CASSVEGRGNSPLHF.

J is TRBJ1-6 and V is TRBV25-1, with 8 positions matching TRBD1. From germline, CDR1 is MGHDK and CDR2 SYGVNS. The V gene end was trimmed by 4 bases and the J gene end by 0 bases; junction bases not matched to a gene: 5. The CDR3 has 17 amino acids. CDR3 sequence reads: CASSGSTGGSYNSPLHF. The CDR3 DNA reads TGTGCCAGCAGTGGATCTACAGGGGGCTCCTATAATTCACCCCTCCACTTT.

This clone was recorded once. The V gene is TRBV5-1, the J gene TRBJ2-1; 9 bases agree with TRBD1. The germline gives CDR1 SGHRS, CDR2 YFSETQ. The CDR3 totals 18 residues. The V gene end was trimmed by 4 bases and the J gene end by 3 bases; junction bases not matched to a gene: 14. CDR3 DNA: TGCGCCAGCAGCCCGGACGGGACAGGGAGTCAAAACTACAATGAGCAGTTCTTC. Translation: CASSPDGTGSQNYNEQFF. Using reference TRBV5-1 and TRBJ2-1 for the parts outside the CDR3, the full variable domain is KAGVTQTPRYLIKTRGQQVTLSCSPISGHRSVSWYQQTPGQGLQFLFEYFSETQRNKGNFPGRFSGRQFSNSRSEMNVSTLELGDSALYLCASSPDGTGSQNYNEQFFGPGTRLTVL.

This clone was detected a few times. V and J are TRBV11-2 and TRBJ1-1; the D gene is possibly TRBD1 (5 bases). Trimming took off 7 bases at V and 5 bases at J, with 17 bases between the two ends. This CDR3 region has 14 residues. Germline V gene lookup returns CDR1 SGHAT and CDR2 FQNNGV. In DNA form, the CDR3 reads TGTGCCAGCAACGCAGCGGGGGTGGGGACTGAAGCTTTCTTT. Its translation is CASNAAGVGTEAFF. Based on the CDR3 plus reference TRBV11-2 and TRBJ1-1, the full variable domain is EAGVAQSPRYKIIEKRQSVAFWCNPISGHATLYWYQQILGQGPKLLIQFQNNGVVDDSQLPKDRFSAERLKGVDSTLKIQPAKLEDSAVYLCASNAAGVGTEAFFGQGTRLTVV.

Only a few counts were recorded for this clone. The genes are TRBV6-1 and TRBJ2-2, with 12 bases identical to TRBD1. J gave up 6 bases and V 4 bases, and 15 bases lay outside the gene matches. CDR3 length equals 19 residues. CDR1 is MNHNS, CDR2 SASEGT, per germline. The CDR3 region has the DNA TGTGCCAGCAGTGCCCGTACGCCGGGACAGGGGGCGACGGCCGGGGAGCTGTTTTTT. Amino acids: CASSARTPGQGATAGELFF.

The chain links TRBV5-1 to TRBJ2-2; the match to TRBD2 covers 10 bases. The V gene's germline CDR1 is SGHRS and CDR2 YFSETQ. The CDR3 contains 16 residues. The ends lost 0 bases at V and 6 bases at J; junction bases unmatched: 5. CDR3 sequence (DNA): TGCGCCAGCAGCTTGGCGCGGCTAGCGGGAGCCGGGGAGCTGTTTTTT. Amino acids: CASSLARLAGAGELFF.